This TCR beta chain was sequenced in a study of blood T cell repertoires in COVID-19. Clones were sequenced by immunoSEQ multiplex PCR, and TCRdb holds only the in-frame ones, with some missing. The sample includes roughly 180,000 clones, about 76% seen only once; the top ten take about 9%. There are 14 residues in the CDR3. V was pared by 3 bases and J by 4 bases, with 12 bases between. Germline CDR1 and CDR2: MNHNS and SASEGT. Material: peripheral blood. The clonotype was recovered from a woman aged 45-65 years with active or convalescent COVID-19. This sequence joins TRBV6-1 and TRBJ1-1, with D possibly matching TRBD1 (5 bases). The DNA for the CDR3 is TGTGCCAGCAGTGATTGGGGGGAGGGCACTGAAGCTTTCTTT. Translation: CASSDWGEGTEAFF.